The present entry profiles one TCR beta chain with its context. CDR3 size: 15 residues. V was cut by 1 base and J by 7 bases, with 17 bases left in between. Germline CDR1 and CDR2: SGHTA and FQGNSA. This sample is part of a study of OX40 agonist ivuxolimab in advanced cancers. Clones were read by immunoSEQ multiplex PCR, and TCRdb kept only the in-frame ones, dropping some. Altogether around 23,000 clones are present, 84% being singletons, with the ten largest covering about 35%. The chain recombines TRBV7-2 with TRBJ2-7; no firm D call. This clonotype was obtained from an adult with an advanced solid tumor such as melanoma, head and neck, liver or kidney cancer. The source was CD4+ or CD8+ T cells sorted from blood, collected in a trial of the OX40 agonist ivuxolimab. CDR3 coding DNA: TGTGCCAGCAGCTTAGGGGCAGCACCTACGTCGGAGCAGTACTTC. It is translated as CASSLGAAPTSEQYF.